This T cell receptor beta chain comes out of a study of vaccination and CD4 T cells after COVID-19 (dated by TCRdb to 2021 to 2024). A note on the overall study: Convalescent patients had a positive SARS-CoV-2 result on nasal swab PCR, and of these patients, some ten had mild disease and one had severe disease. The convalescent cohort included six males and four females, with two Hispanic individuals, seven Caucasians, two Asians and one multiracial person. Two doses of either the Pfizer-BioNTech BNT162b2 vaccine (n=8) or the Moderna mRNA-1273 vaccine (n=2) were administered to participants. Post-COVID blood samples from convalescent patients were collected a median of about 100 days after diagnosis, with a range of roughly 30 to 170 days. The time from the second vaccine dose to post-vaccine blood sampling had a median of around 72 days and ranged from roughly 13 to 241 days. Overlapping spike peptide pools from SARS-CoV-2 and from the common cold coronaviruses HCoV-NL63, HCoV-OC43 and HCoV-229E were used as culture stimuli. Control cultures used a CEFX viral epitope pool as positive control, an HIV-1 Nef peptide pool as negative control, or no peptide. In 10 COVID-19 convalescent patients and a handful of infection-naive healthy vaccine recipients, researchers compared the spike-specific CD4+ TCR repertoire from before mRNA vaccination with the repertoire from after.

This specimen's treatment or condition label, interpreted: approximately 9-day PBMC culture with coronavirus spike peptide pools or control peptides (ViraFEST assay). To expand antigen-specific T cells with peptide pools and then pick out the expanded clonotypes through TCR sequencing, the study relied on the ViraFEST assay. Positive SARS-CoV-2 PCR tests in the convalescent patients dated from March to December 2020, before Alpha, Beta and Delta variants emerged in the United States. Over 1.5 million PBMCs per well were cultured in IMDM with roughly 5% human AB serum and approximately 9.8 IU/ml IL-2, plus 10 ug/ml peptide pools. On days 3 and 7, half of the culture medium was replaced with fresh IL-2-containing medium. After around 11 days of culture, CD4+ T cells were isolated by negative selection with the EasySep CD4+ T cell isolation kit. Ficoll-Paque Plus gradient centrifugation was used to isolate PBMCs from whole blood, and the isolated PBMCs were then either used fresh or cryopreserved at -140C. Culture conditions were generally each tested in triplicate wells.

The CDR3 starts with the cysteine, ends with the phenylalanine, and has 16 residues. CDR3 DNA only is kept here, 48 bases in frame from base 1. Compared with germline, V lacks 6 bases and J lacks 3 bases; bases without a gene match: 11. The CDR1 and CDR2 encoded by the germline V gene are MNHNS and SASEGT. What the research found in general, with its limitations: The median count of SARS-CoV-2-reactive clonotypes went up from approximately 22 after infection to a few dozen after vaccination, although the change was not significant. Among convalescent patients, a median roughly 90% of the SARS-CoV-2-reactive clones seen after vaccination appeared only after vaccination, which suggests priming specific to the vaccine. Nearly all vaccine-specific clones in convalescent patients (304 of 307) were mono-reactive for SARS-CoV-2 spike rather than cross-reactive with common cold coronaviruses. The study included relatively few convalescent patients and did not analyze early timepoints after natural infection.

A note on this clonotype: The target of this receptor is not known. The sample holds no much larger clone one base away, and base qualities are not on file.

Libraries were built with PCR. At the Johns Hopkins FTIC core, DNA from the cultured CD4+ T cells underwent TCR sequencing with the Oncomine TCR Beta short-read assay. Genomic DNA was extracted from the cultured CD4+ T cells with the QIAamp micro DNA kit. Oncomine TCR Beta libraries from cultured CD4+ T cells were pooled with unique dual indexes and sequenced on an Illumina iSeq 100. From the authors' description of their analysis: Non-productive sequences were filtered out, and CDR3s that did not start with C, did not end with F or W, or were shorter than 7 amino acids were discarded. The MANAFEST web application was used to identify antigen-specific clonotypes by comparing peptide-stimulated wells against reference wells and other culture wells. An FDR below 0.05, an odds ratio above 5, and a productive frequency above 0.1% in at least two of three replicate wells were required for clones to be considered positive. A clonotype was classed as cross-reactive if the clonotype showed significant expansion both in SARS-CoV-2 spike wells and in at least one common cold coronavirus spike condition. CDR3 homology was assessed with Levenshtein distances (stringdist) and unrooted phylogenetic trees (ape) in R version 3.6.1. TCRdb passed the public sequencing reads through fastp at Q25 and MiXCR, retaining productive beta sequences. Merged by CDR3 protein, the rows form single entries marked with the most common genes and DNA. V and J calls and clone size were set by TCRdb, not the authors. For this sample the table gives about 16,000 distinct CDR3 sequences, of which roughly 50% were detected only once. The top ten hold about a fifth of the sample.

The starting material was CD4+ T cells from blood, cultured in vitro, obtained before SARS-CoV-2 vaccination. The sequence links TRBV6-1 to TRBJ2-3, with TRBD1 matching 8 junction bases. This clonotype originated in a human donor who had recovered from COVID-19. The DNA sequence is given as TGTGCCAGCAGCCCCCCCGCAGGGGGCCCGACAGATACGCAGTATTTT. Protein translation: CASSPPAGGPTDTQYF.